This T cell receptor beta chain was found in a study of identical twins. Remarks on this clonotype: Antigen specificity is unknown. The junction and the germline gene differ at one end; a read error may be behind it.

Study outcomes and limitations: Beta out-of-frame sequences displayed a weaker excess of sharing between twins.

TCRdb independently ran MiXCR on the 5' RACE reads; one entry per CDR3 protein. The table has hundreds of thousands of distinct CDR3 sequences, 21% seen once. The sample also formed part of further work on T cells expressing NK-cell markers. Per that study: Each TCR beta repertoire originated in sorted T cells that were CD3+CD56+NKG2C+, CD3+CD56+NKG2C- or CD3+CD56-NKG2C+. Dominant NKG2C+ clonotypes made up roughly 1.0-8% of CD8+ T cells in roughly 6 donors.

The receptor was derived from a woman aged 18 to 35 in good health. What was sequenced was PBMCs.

For the CDR3, the DNA is TGTGCCAGCAGCTTAGGTCTGACCTCCACGAGCTTC. The encoded protein is CASSLGLTSTSF. The J gene is TRBJ2-1, the V gene TRBV11-3, with D unclear. This CDR3 is built from 12 residues. Germline-derived CDR1 and CDR2 are SGHNT and YENEEA.